A selection of T cell receptor beta chains follows, all from one sample in a study of OX40 agonist ivuxolimab in advanced cancers. Only in-frame clones appear in the TCRdb table, and some are missing; sequencing was by immunoSEQ multiplex PCR. The table includes roughly 80,000 clones, around four fifths detected once. Here the sequenced sample was CD4+ or CD8+ T cells sorted from blood, taken in a trial of the OX40 agonist ivuxolimab. These receptor sequences come from an adult with an advanced solid tumor such as melanoma, head and neck, liver or kidney cancer. CDR3s include the opening cysteine and the closing phenylalanine or tryptophan. The D gene is left open where the match is weak. The listing skips clone size in some rows; elsewhere it reads once, few, many or a size class.

V gene: TRBV10-3
D gene: TRBD2
clone size: .
J gene: TRBJ2-3
CDR3 DNA: TGTGCCATCAGACTAGCGGCTAGCACAGATACGCAGTATTTT
CDR3 protein: CAIRLAASTDTQYF

V gene: TRBV18
D gene: TRBD1
clone size: once
J gene: TRBJ2-7
CDR3 DNA: TGTGCCAGCTCCCGGTCAAGACAGGGGCCCTACGAGCAGTACTTC
CDR3 protein: CASSRSRQGPYEQYF

V gene: TRBV6-5
D gene: .
clone size: .
J gene: TRBJ1-2
CDR3 DNA: TGTGCCAGCAAGGCATCGGATGGCTACACCTTC
CDR3 protein: CASKASDGYTF

V gene: TRBV28
D gene: .
clone size: .
J gene: TRBJ1-1
CDR3 DNA: TGTGCCAGCAGCCCGGCCGCGAGGGGGACTGAAGCTTTCTTT
CDR3 protein: CASSPAARGTEAFF

V gene: TRBV28
D gene: .
clone size: .
J gene: TRBJ1-6
CDR3 DNA: TGTGCCAGCAGTTTAGCAGGCTACTCCTATAATTCACCCCTCCACTTT
CDR3 protein: CASSLAGYSYNSPLHF

V gene: TRBV7-9
D gene: TRBD1
clone size: .
J gene: TRBJ1-4
CDR3 DNA: TGTGCCAGCAGCCAAGGACAGGCGACTAATGAAAAACTGTTTTTT
CDR3 protein: CASSQGQATNEKLFF

V gene: TRBV7-2
D gene: .
clone size: .
J gene: TRBJ2-1
CDR3 DNA: TGTGCCAGCAGCTTAGTAGAAGGGCATAGCTCCTACAATGAGCAGTTCTTC
CDR3 protein: CASSLVEGHSSYNEQFF

V gene: TRBV19
D gene: .
clone size: .
J gene: TRBJ2-5
CDR3 DNA: TGTGCCAGTAGTATAGGCGGCCAGGGCCTACAAGAGACCCAGTACTTC
CDR3 protein: CASSIGGQGLQETQYF

V gene: TRBV11-2
D gene: TRBD1
clone size: .
J gene: TRBJ2-1
CDR3 DNA: TGTGCCAGCAGCCTACTACTGGGACAGAAGTTCTTC
CDR3 protein: CASSLLLGQKFF

V gene: TRBV10-3
D gene: .
clone size: .
J gene: TRBJ2-3
CDR3 DNA: TGTGCCATCAAAGGCTTGACAGATACGCAGTATTTT
CDR3 protein: CAIKGLTDTQYF

V gene: TRBV9
D gene: .
clone size: .
J gene: TRBJ2-1
CDR3 DNA: TGTGCCAGCAGCGTTCTAGCTGGAGACTACAATGAGCAGTTCTTC
CDR3 protein: CASSVLAGDYNEQFF

V gene: TRBV2
D gene: TRBD2
clone size: .
J gene: TRBJ2-3
CDR3 DNA: TGTGCCACCAAATCTAGCGGGGGGAGCACAGATACGCAGTATTTT
CDR3 protein: CATKSSGGSTDTQYF

V gene: TRBV6-4
D gene: TRBD1
clone size: .
J gene: TRBJ1-4
CDR3 DNA: TGTGCCAGCAGTGACCCTGACAGGGGGAAACTGTTTTTT
CDR3 protein: CASSDPDRGKLFF

V gene: TRBV25-1
D gene: TRBD1
clone size: .
J gene: TRBJ1-6
CDR3 DNA: TGTGCCAGCAGTGGACAGGGTATCAATTCACCCCTCCACTTT
CDR3 protein: CASSGQGINSPLHF

V gene: TRBV13
D gene: .
clone size: .
J gene: TRBJ2-5
CDR3 DNA: TGTGCCAGCAGCTTAGGGGACACAAAAACAGAGACCCAGTACTTC
CDR3 protein: CASSLGDTKTETQYF

V gene: TRBV6-6
D gene: .
clone size: once
J gene: TRBJ1-4
CDR3 DNA: TGTGCCAGCATGGACACGTCCGGTGAAAAACTGTTTTTT
CDR3 protein: CASMDTSGEKLFF

V gene: TRBV28
D gene: .
clone size: .
J gene: TRBJ2-7
CDR3 DNA: TGTGCCAGCAGTTTAATTCACGAGAGCTCCTACGAGCAGTACTTC
CDR3 protein: CASSLIHESSYEQYF

V gene: TRBV14
D gene: .
clone size: .
J gene: TRBJ2-5
CDR3 DNA: TGTGCCAGCACCCCCCAGGATGGGGAGACCCAGTACTTC
CDR3 protein: CASTPQDGETQYF

V gene: TRBV4-2
D gene: TRBD1
clone size: once
J gene: TRBJ2-7
CDR3 DNA: TGTGCCAGCAGCACTCGACAGGGGGCCTACGAGCAGTACTTC
CDR3 protein: CASSTRQGAYEQYF

V gene: TRBV6-5
D gene: .
clone size: .
J gene: TRBJ1-2
CDR3 DNA: TGTGCCAGCAGGGAACAGGGAGCTAACTATGGCTACACCTTC
CDR3 protein: CASREQGANYGYTF

V gene: TRBV7-9
D gene: .
clone size: .
J gene: TRBJ2-2
CDR3 DNA: TGTGCCAGCAGCTTAACAGTGAACACCGGGGAGCTGTTTTTT
CDR3 protein: CASSLTVNTGELFF

V gene: TRBV6-6
D gene: TRBD1
clone size: .
J gene: TRBJ1-4
CDR3 DNA: TGTGCCAGCAGTCCGTCTGACAGGGAGTCTGAAAAACTGTTTTTT
CDR3 protein: CASSPSDRESEKLFF

V gene: TRBV30
D gene: .
clone size: .
J gene: TRBJ1-2
CDR3 DNA: TGTGCCTGGACGTCTTCGGGGCAGCTCTATGGCTACACCTTC
CDR3 protein: CAWTSSGQLYGYTF

V gene: TRBV9
D gene: .
clone size: .
J gene: TRBJ2-4
CDR3 DNA: TGTGCCAGCAGCCCCTCACCTGGGACCACCTGGGACATTCAGTACTTC
CDR3 protein: CASSPSPGTTWDIQYF

V gene: TRBV5-6
D gene: .
clone size: .
J gene: TRBJ2-2
CDR3 DNA: TGTGCCAGCAGCTTGCGGACGTCATTTATAGCCACCGGGGAGCTGTTTTTT
CDR3 protein: CASSLRTSFIATGELFF

V gene: TRBV4-3
D gene: .
clone size: .
J gene: TRBJ2-2
CDR3 DNA: TGCGCCAGCAGCCAAGATAGAACAGCCCTTAGGGAGCTGTTTTTT
CDR3 protein: CASSQDRTALRELFF

V gene: TRBV6-6
D gene: TRBD1
clone size: .
J gene: TRBJ1-2
CDR3 DNA: TGTGCCAGCAGTTACTCGGGACAGGGGAACTATGGCTACACCTTC
CDR3 protein: CASSYSGQGNYGYTF

V gene: TRBV7-2
D gene: .
clone size: .
J gene: TRBJ1-4
CDR3 DNA: TGTGCCAGCCGGGACGCAACTAATGAAAAACTGTTTTTT
CDR3 protein: CASRDATNEKLFF

V gene: TRBV7-9
D gene: .
clone size: few
J gene: TRBJ1-2
CDR3 DNA: TGTGCTGCGACCGGGGAGACGGGCTATGGCTACACCTTC
CDR3 protein: CAATGETGYGYTF

V gene: TRBV7-6
D gene: .
clone size: .
J gene: TRBJ1-3
CDR3 DNA: TGTGCCAGCAGCTTAAGTACAGCCAACTCTGGAAACACCATATATTTT
CDR3 protein: CASSLSTANSGNTIYF

V gene: TRBV6-5
D gene: .
clone size: .
J gene: TRBJ1-2
CDR3 DNA: TGTGCCAGCAGTTACCTTTCCGGAGGCTATGGCTACACCTTC
CDR3 protein: CASSYLSGGYGYTF

V gene: TRBV5-1
D gene: .
clone size: many
J gene: TRBJ1-6
CDR3 DNA: TGCGCCAGCAGCTTCGGGGAGCTTAATTCACCCCTCCACTTT
CDR3 protein: CASSFGELNSPLHF

V gene: TRBV7-2
D gene: TRBD1
clone size: .
J gene: TRBJ2-7
CDR3 DNA: TGTGCCAGCAGCTTAGGGACAGGGGGCCCCTACGAGCAGTACTTC
CDR3 protein: CASSLGTGGPYEQYF

V gene: TRBV7-3
D gene: .
clone size: few
J gene: TRBJ2-2
CDR3 DNA: TGTGCCAGCAGCTTAATGGGGGAAATCACCGGGGAGCTGTTTTTT
CDR3 protein: CASSLMGEITGELFF

V gene: TRBV5-6
D gene: .
clone size: .
J gene: TRBJ1-5
CDR3 DNA: TGTGCCAGCAGCTTGGCCGCAGGGGTTAGCAATCAGCCCCAGCATTTT
CDR3 protein: CASSLAAGVSNQPQHF

V gene: TRBV6-1
D gene: TRBD1
clone size: .
J gene: TRBJ1-5
CDR3 DNA: TGTGCCAGCAGTGAAAGTAGGGGGCGGAATCAGCCCCAGCATTTT
CDR3 protein: CASSESRGRNQPQHF

V gene: TRBV18
D gene: .
clone size: .
J gene: TRBJ1-2
CDR3 DNA: TGTGCCAGCTCACCAGCGAGGCAGGGCGGAGGCTACACCTTC
CDR3 protein: CASSPARQGGGYTF

V gene: TRBV18
D gene: TRBD2
clone size: .
J gene: TRBJ2-4
CDR3 DNA: TGTGCCAGCTCACCCCCGGGGGGACCGCCAAACATTCAGTACTTC
CDR3 protein: CASSPPGGPPNIQYF

V gene: TRBV4-3
D gene: TRBD1
clone size: .
J gene: TRBJ2-1
CDR3 DNA: TGCGCCAGCAGCAATCAGGGGGCTTGGGATGAGCAGTTCTTC
CDR3 protein: CASSNQGAWDEQFF

V gene: TRBV29-1
D gene: .
clone size: .
J gene: TRBJ2-2
CDR3 DNA: TGCAGCGTTGAGTCGCGAACAAGAAACACCGGGGAGCTGTTTTTT
CDR3 protein: CSVESRTRNTGELFF

V gene: TRBV29-1
D gene: .
clone size: .
J gene: TRBJ2-1
CDR3 DNA: TGCAGCGTGGGTCCCGGCAGGGGCAATGAGCAGTTCTTC
CDR3 protein: CSVGPGRGNEQFF

V gene: TRBV12-5
D gene: TRBD1
clone size: once
J gene: TRBJ2-7
CDR3 DNA: TGTGCTAGTGGTTTGATTCTTCCTGGGACAGCCTCCTACGAGCAGTACTTC
CDR3 protein: CASGLILPGTASYEQYF

V gene: TRBV10-1
D gene: TRBD1
clone size: few
J gene: TRBJ1-1
CDR3 DNA: TGCGCCAGCAGTGTCGGGACAGGTGATGAAGCTTTCTTT
CDR3 protein: CASSVGTGDEAFF